This TCR beta chain emerged from a study of PD-1 blockade in mismatch repair-deficient tumors. Whole-study findings and limits: Tumor-resident clones, often absent from pretreatment blood, expanded after pembrolizumab and then contracted.

About this clone itself: Its antigen is unidentified.

Method: immunoSEQ multiplex PCR; TCRdb's copy keeps in-frame clones and lacks some. The data hold approximately 50,000 clones, with over 65% observed a single time. Germline V gene sequence: CDR1 SGHRS, CDR2 YFSETQ. Trimming cost V 0 bases and J 3 bases; bases outside gene matches: 5. This CDR3 is built from 17 residues. The source of this sequence is an adult with mismatch repair-deficient cancer. The genes are TRBV5-1 and TRBJ2-3; TRBD2 aligns across 12 bases. The starting material was peripheral blood, obtained 4 weeks after starting pembrolizumab. CDR3 DNA sequence: TGCGCCAGCAGCTTGGGGCTAGCGGGAGGGCCTACAGATACGCAGTATTTT. The encoded protein is CASSLGLAGGPTDTQYF.